The rows below give T cell receptor beta chains drawn from one sample of a study of T cells after yellow fever vaccination. TCRdb independently ran MiXCR on the 5' RACE reads; one entry per CDR3 protein. The sample includes about 300,000 distinct CDR3 sequences, approximately 8% of them seen just once. This specimen was CD4+ T cells sorted from PBMCs, taken 5 days after the yellow fever booster vaccination. The receptors were gathered from a man in his late teens or twenties who received the YFV17D yellow fever vaccine. CDR3s include the opening cysteine and the closing phenylalanine or tryptophan. A D gene is named only where the DNA matches it firmly. Clone size is not always given. Where it is, it says once, few, many or a class for expanded clones.

CASSLVVDGYTF TGTGCCAGCAGCTTAGTTGTCGATGGCTACACCTTC TRBJ1-2 few - TRBV7-9
CSALAGRMNTEAFF TGCAGTGCCCTAGCGGGGCGGATGAACACTGAAGCTTTCTTT TRBJ1-1 - - TRBV20-1
CASSEPTGRTDTQYF TGTGCCAGCAGTGAACCGACAGGGAGGACAGATACGCAGTATTTT TRBJ2-3 few - TRBV2
CASNVGSAPQETQYF TGTGCCAGCAACGTGGGTAGCGCGCCCCAAGAGACCCAGTACTTC TRBJ2-5 - - TRBV28
CSLKPTTIGTQYF TGCAGTCTAAAGCCCACCACCATCGGGACCCAGTACTTC TRBJ2-5 - - TRBV20-1
CASSLKITGAPLRREAQYF TGTGCCAGCAGCTTAAAGATAACGGGGGCTCCCCTTAGGCGGGAGGCCCAGTACTTC TRBJ2-5 - TRBD2 TRBV7-2
CASSTTGRPGNTIYF TGTGCCAGCAGCACCACAGGGAGGCCAGGAAACACCATATATTTT TRBJ1-3 few - TRBV5-6
CASSVSSGGQNNEQFF TGTGCCAGCAGTGTATCTAGCGGGGGCCAAAACAATGAGCAGTTCTTC TRBJ2-1 few TRBD2 TRBV2
CASSLVNRTGLDNEQFF TGCGCCAGCAGCTTGGTGAATCGGACAGGGCTGGACAATGAGCAGTTCTTC TRBJ2-1 few TRBD1 TRBV5-1
CAISGDREGYTF TGTGCCATCAGTGGGGACAGGGAAGGCTACACCTTC TRBJ1-2 - TRBD1 TRBV10-3
CASSSASDGSQPQHF TGTGCCAGCAGCTCAGCTTCGGATGGAAGTCAGCCCCAGCATTTT TRBJ1-5 many - TRBV7-6
CASNRGYEQFF TGTGCCAGCAATCGGGGGTATGAGCAGTTCTTC TRBJ2-1 - - TRBV2
CASSITGTAETQYF TGTGCCAGCAGCATTACCGGGACAGCAGAGACCCAGTACTTC TRBJ2-5 - TRBD1 TRBV7-2
CASSLRLGPSGTEAFF TGCGCCAGCAGCTTAAGGCTTGGGCCTTCGGGTACTGAAGCTTTCTTT TRBJ1-1 many - TRBV5-1
CASSGSSTDTQYF TGTGCCAGCAGCGGATCTAGCACAGATACGCAGTATTTT TRBJ2-3 many - TRBV7-8
CASSRNGRTETQYF TGTGCCAGCAGCCGAAACGGGCGTACAGAGACCCAGTACTTC TRBJ2-5 - - TRBV7-8